Listed below are T cell receptor beta chains from one sample, sequenced in a study of response to subunit inactivated influenza vaccine. TCRdb recomputed calls from the RT-PCR reads with MiXCR, one row per CDR3 protein. The sample contains about 650,000 distinct CDR3 sequences, 12% to 15% of which appear only once. This sample comprised PBMCs from blood, obtained less than 15 days before vaccination. Every receptor here comes from a man aged 50 to 60 who received an inactivated influenza vaccine. Each CDR3 is given with its conserved first and last residue. Fields, in order: clone size, D gene, V gene, J gene, CDR3 DNA, CDR3 protein. A D gene is named only where the DNA matches it firmly. Size is stated for part of the rows, as once, few or many counts, or as a class when the clone is expanded.

few,TRBD2,TRBV20-1,TRBJ2-5,TGCAGTGCTTTAAGGACTAGCGGGAGATTCGGGACCCAGTACTTC,CSALRTSGRFGTQYF
NA,NA,TRBV2,TRBJ2-7,TGTGCCAGCAGTGAAGGGGTCAGGGAACCCTCCCAGTACTTC,CASSEGVREPSQYF
NA,NA,TRBV7-2,TRBJ2-6,TGTGCCAGCAGCCTTTTTGCAGGCTCTGGGGCCAACGTCCTGACTTTC,CASSLFAGSGANVLTF
few,TRBD2,TRBV20-1,TRBJ2-2,TGCAGTGCTAGAGATTTTCGGGGGGACACCGGGGAGCTGTTTTTT,CSARDFRGDTGELFF
few,NA,TRBV4-3,TRBJ2-1,TGCGCCAGCAGCCGCGGTCCCGGAGGTGACTCCCCCCCCTACAATGAGCAGTTCTTC,CASSRGPGGDSPPYNEQFF
few,TRBD1,TRBV7-6,TRBJ1-4,TGTGCCAGCAGCCCGGGACAGGCCTTTAACGTTCCGTTTTTT,CASSPGQAFNVPFF
NA,TRBD2,TRBV2,TRBJ2-7,TGTGCCAGCAGTAAACCGCTTGGGGCTAGCGGGTTGCTATCCTACGAGCAGTACTTC,CASSKPLGASGLLSYEQYF
NA,NA,TRBV11-2,TRBJ2-5,TGTGCCAGCAGCTTACCGACCAAGAGGGTTAAGTACCAAGAGACCCAGTACTTC,CASSLPTKRVKYQETQYF
NA,NA,TRBV7-2,TRBJ2-2,TGTGCCAGCAGCTTAGGAGTTACGGGGACCGGGGAGCTGTTTTTT,CASSLGVTGTGELFF
NA,NA,TRBV30,TRBJ2-7,TGTGCCTGGAGTACTTTGGGGAACGAGCAGTACTTC,CAWSTLGNEQYF
few,NA,TRBV2,TRBJ1-2,TGTGCCAGCCGGGGGGAGTCCAACTATGGCTACACCTTC,CASRGESNYGYTF
few,TRBD1,TRBV10-3,TRBJ2-7,TGTGCCATCAGTGAACCAGACAGGGCTCGAAACGAGCAGTACTTC,CAISEPDRARNEQYF
NA,TRBD1,TRBV6-1,TRBJ1-5,TGTGCCAGCAGGACAGGGGGTGCCGGTCAGCCCCAGCATTTT,CASRTGGAGQPQHF
NA,NA,TRBV7-2,TRBJ2-1,TGTGCCAGCAGCTTAGAGCCCCTCTCTAATGAGCAGTTCTTC,CASSLEPLSNEQFF
NA,NA,TRBV7-2,TRBJ2-2,TGTGCCAGCAGCTTCGACCCGATAACCGGGGAGCTGTTTTTT,CASSFDPITGELFF
NA,TRBD2,TRBV5-1,TRBJ2-3,TGCGCCAGCAGGGCCGGGGGGGCGAGCACAGATACGCAGTATTTT,CASRAGGASTDTQYF
NA,TRBD2,TRBV6-2/TRBV6-3,TRBJ2-3,TGTGCCAGCAGCCGCGGCGGGACTAGCGGGGGGGATACGCAGTATTTT,CASSRGGTSGGDTQYF
NA,NA,TRBV4-2,TRBJ2-3,TGTGCCAGCAGCCAAGACGGATCCTTTTTGCGGGGGCGGTCCACAGATACGCAGTATTTT,CASSQDGSFLRGRSTDTQYF
NA,TRBD2,TRBV27,TRBJ2-5,TGTGCCAGCGCATCGGAGCGGGGATCAGTAAAGACCCAGTACTTC,CASASERGSVKTQYF
many,NA,TRBV20-1,TRBJ2-5,TGCAGTGCTAGTCCCGTAACTAGATCAGAGACCCAGTACTTC,CSASPVTRSETQYF
few,NA,TRBV12-3/TRBV12-4,TRBJ2-3,TGTGCCAGCCTCTCGGGGGACACAGATACGCAGTATTTT,CASLSGDTDTQYF
NA,NA,TRBV24-1,TRBJ2-1,TGTGCCACCAGTGATCGGCGCGGCGCCCTCAATGAGCAGTTCTTC,CATSDRRGALNEQFF
NA,NA,TRBV6-1,TRBJ1-2,TGTGCCAGCAGTGCCGACCAGGGCTATGGCTACACCTTC,CASSADQGYGYTF
NA,NA,TRBV10-1,TRBJ2-1,TGCGCCAGCCGACAGGCCCCTGGTGGTGAGCAGTTCTTC,CASRQAPGGEQFF
NA,NA,TRBV5-1,TRBJ2-7,TGCGCCAGCCTCATATCCCTGGACAGCCTCTACGAGCAGTACTTC,CASLISLDSLYEQYF
few,NA,TRBV12-3/TRBV12-4,TRBJ1-6,TGTGCCAGCAGACGGGACACAGTTTCACCCCTCCACTTT,CASRRDTVSPLHF
NA,NA,TRBV5-6,TRBJ1-1,TGTGCCAGCAGCTTGGTTGCCAGTTATGAAGCTTTCTTT,CASSLVASYEAFF
few,NA,TRBV4-1,TRBJ2-2,TGCGCCAGCAGCCGGGAACTCAAGAACACCGGGGAGCTGTTTTTT,CASSRELKNTGELFF
few,NA,TRBV3-1,TRBJ2-2,TGTGCCAGCAGCCAATCTCGAGTACAGCCGAACACCGGGGAGCTGTTTTTT,CASSQSRVQPNTGELFF
many,TRBD2,TRBV9,TRBJ2-2,TGTGCCAGCAGCGTAGAGTGGCGGGAGGCCGCCCTGGGCGGGGAGCTGTTTTTT,CASSVEWREAALGGELFF
many,NA,TRBV2,TRBJ2-7,TGTGCCAGCAGTGTAGGGCTAGCAACAACCTACGAGCAGTACTTC,CASSVGLATTYEQYF
NA,NA,TRBV7-9,TRBJ2-5,TGTGCCAGCAGCCCCCCTCTAGGGTTACAAGAGACCCAGTACTTC,CASSPPLGLQETQYF
few,TRBD1,TRBV4-3,TRBJ2-7,TGCGCCAGCAGCCACGCCACAGGGGCCCTAAACGAGCAGTACTTC,CASSHATGALNEQYF
few,TRBD1,TRBV6-5,TRBJ1-5,TGTGCCAGCAGTTACTCGTACTTTACAGGGGGGGATCAGCCCCAGCATTTT,CASSYSYFTGGDQPQHF
NA,NA,TRBV4-2,TRBJ1-4,TGTGCCAGCAGCCAAAGAAGGGCAGGGGAAGAAAAACTGTTTTTT,CASSQRRAGEEKLFF
NA,NA,TRBV28,TRBJ2-3,TGTGCCAGCAGCACCCGGGGCCTAGATACGCAGTATTTT,CASSTRGLDTQYF
NA,TRBD2,TRBV7-2,TRBJ2-3,TGTGCCAGCAGCGCTGCAGCGGGAGGCACAGATACGCAGTATTTT,CASSAAAGGTDTQYF
many,TRBD1,TRBV6-5,TRBJ1-6,TGTGCCAGCAGTTACTCGAGTGGGACAGGGGGGAATTCACCCCTCCACTTT,CASSYSSGTGGNSPLHF
few,NA,TRBV10-3,TRBJ2-3,TGTGCCATCAGTGGGGACGCTACAGATACGCAGTATTTT,CAISGDATDTQYF
many,NA,TRBV24-1,TRBJ2-5,TGTGCCACCAGTGATTTGCGGGAGACCCAGTACTTC,CATSDLRETQYF
NA,TRBD1,TRBV28,TRBJ1-2,TGTGCCAGCAATCTTAGGAGGGGGCGAAACTATGGCTACACCTTC,CASNLRRGRNYGYTF
NA,NA,TRBV9,TRBJ2-2,TGTGCCAGCACCTCTTGGGACACCGGGGAGCTGTTTTTT,CASTSWDTGELFF
NA,NA,TRBV7-2,TRBJ2-3,TGTGCCAGCAGCTTAGCCGAGACATACATGGATACGCAGTATTTT,CASSLAETYMDTQYF
many,NA,TRBV11-2,TRBJ2-5,TGTGCCAGCAGCTTTAACACGTTGCCGCAAGAGACCCAGTACTTC,CASSFNTLPQETQYF
NA,NA,TRBV4-3,TRBJ2-3,TGCGCCAGCAGCCAAGATTCGGGCCCCAGAGGCACAGATACGCAGTATTTT,CASSQDSGPRGTDTQYF
NA,TRBD2,TRBV5-4,TRBJ2-3,TGTGCCAGCGGCTGGGGGACTAGGGATACGCAGTATTTT,CASGWGTRDTQYF
few,TRBD2,TRBV15,TRBJ2-1,TGTGCCACCAGCAGAGATCCGGGACTAGCCTCCAATGAGCAGTTCTTC,CATSRDPGLASNEQFF